One sample yielded the 21 T cell receptor beta chains listed below, sequenced in a study of blood T cell repertoires in COVID-19. Using immunoSEQ multiplex PCR, the repertoire was profiled, and TCRdb retains in-frame clones only, with some absent. This sample has a few hundred thousand clones, with around 80% found just once. Sequenced: PBMCs or T cells enriched from blood (not recorded which). Receptor source: a woman aged 40-49 years with acute COVID-19.

The chain couples TRBV4-2 to TRBJ2-1; 12 nucleotides align to TRBD2. This CDR3 spans 18 amino acids. Trimming at V came to 0 bases and at J to 4 bases, leaving 7 bases not matched to a gene. CDR1 is LGHNA, CDR2 YNFKEQ, per germline. The CDR3 sequence is CASSQDPTLAGGYNEQFF. Here the CDR3 DNA reads TGTGCCAGCAGCCAAGACCCCACTCTAGCGGGAGGGTACAATGAGCAGTTCTTC.

This clone is a singleton in its sample. The chain is built from TRBV11-3 and TRBJ2-2; 8 nucleotides align to TRBD2. V lost 3 bases and J lost 4; bases outside the gene matches: 4. The CDR3 is made up of 15 amino acids. Germline V gene data show CDR1 as SGHNT and CDR2 as YENEEA. The CDR3 reads CASSLTGGPTGELFF. DNA for the CDR3: TGTGCCAGCAGCTTGACGGGGGGGCCCACCGGGGAGCTGTTTTTT.

The chain recombines TRBV5-1 with TRBJ1-6; D might be TRBD1 (5 bases). The CDR3 contains 14 residues. CDR1 is SGHRS and CDR2 is YFSETQ in the germline V gene. V was pared by 4 bases and J by 5 bases, with 10 bases between. The CDR3 loop reads CASSIDRNNSPLHF. The CDR3 nucleotides read TGCGCCAGCAGCATCGACAGAAATAATTCACCCCTCCACTTT.

The CDR3 nucleotides read TGTGCCAGCTCGGACTCGGACAGGGTTACATACGAGCAGTACTTC. Residues: CASSDSDRVTYEQYF. This rearrangement joins TRBV18 to TRBJ2-7, with 8 nucleotides matching TRBD1. The V and J ends lost 6 bases and 4 bases, in that order; junction bases with no gene match: 11. The CDR3 spans 15 residues. CDR1 KGHSH and CDR2 LQKENI come from the germline V gene.

The chain employs TRBV24-1 and TRBJ2-3; D not certain. This CDR3 spans 14 amino acids. The germline V gene has CDR1 KGHDR and CDR2 SFDVKD. V lost 4 bases to trimming and J lost 2 bases, with 9 bases between them. CDR3 in amino acids: CATSEGSPTDTQYF. The DNA for the CDR3 is TGTGCCACCAGTGAGGGTAGCCCCACAGATACGCAGTATTTT.

This chain connects TRBV28 to TRBJ2-7; 9 bases agree with TRBD2. The CDR3 is 18 amino acids. From germline, CDR1 is MDHEN and CDR2 SYDVKM. V lost 7 bases, J lost 4 bases, and 20 bases stayed unmatched. The CDR3 nucleotides read TGTGCCAGCACCAAGAGGACGACTAGCGGAGTGGGAAGATACGAGCAGTACTTC. Amino acids: CASTKRTTSGVGRYEQYF.

This clone was seen only once. CDR3 loop: CASRAVKSSSNQPQHF. CDR3 sequence (DNA): TGTGCCAGCAGGGCGGTAAAGAGCAGCTCTAATCAGCCCCAGCATTTT. The chain joins TRBV2 to TRBJ1-5; D is uncertain. CDR1 SNHLY and CDR2 FYNNEI come from the germline V gene. V was clipped by 6 bases and J by 4 bases, with 19 bases between them. The CDR3 covers 16 residues. Combining the CDR3 with reference TRBV2 and TRBJ1-5 gives the whole variable domain EPEVTQTPSHQVTQMGQEVILRCVPISNHLYFYWYRQILGQKVEFLVSFYNNEISEKSEIFDDQFSVERPDGSNFTLKIRSTKLEDSAMYFCASRAVKSSSNQPQHFGDGTRLSIL.

The V and J genes are TRBV6-5 and TRBJ1-2, with D unresolved. The CDR3 loop spans 14 amino acids. The germline V gene encodes CDR1 MNHEY and CDR2 SVGAGI. V lost 3 bases, J lost 5 bases, and 13 bases lay in between. The CDR3 DNA follows: TGTGCCAGCAGTTATACACCCGTCCTTTATGGCTACACCTTC. Protein product: CASSYTPVLYGYTF.

The chain combines TRBV7-9 with TRBJ1-2; D gene unclear. The CDR3 is made up of 14 amino acids. Germline-derived CDR1 and CDR2 are SEHNR and FQNEAQ (reference sequence). V shed 1 base and J shed 6 bases, with 12 bases lying between them. The CDR3 loop reads CASSLGSNGDGYTF. In nucleotides, the CDR3 is TGTGCCAGCAGCTTAGGGTCGAACGGGGATGGCTACACCTTC.

The chain is built from TRBV2 and TRBJ1-1, with D possibly TRBD1 on 6 matching bases. CDR1 and CDR2 (germline): SNHLY, FYNNEI. The V end was cut by 5 bases, the J end by 1 base, with 14 bases between. This CDR3 is 15 amino acids long. The CDR3 DNA reads TGTGCCAGCAGTTTCCAGGGGCTTAAGAACACTGAAGCTTTCTTT. Translation: CASSFQGLKNTEAFF.

This chain connects TRBV6-4 to TRBJ2-3; weak D call: TRBD2 (6 bases). The CDR3 consists of 15 residues. CDR1 MRHNA and CDR2 SNTAGT come from the germline V gene. The ends were cut back, 0 bases at V and 5 bases at J, with 12 bases in the middle. The CDR3 loop reads CASSDSGLGGDTQYF. The CDR3 region has the DNA TGTGCCAGCAGTGACTCTGGGTTGGGGGGAGATACGCAGTATTTT.

The rearrangement uses TRBV4-3 and TRBJ1-2; 9 bases line up with TRBD1. This CDR3 comprises 18 residues. V was pared by 3 bases and J by 5 bases, with 16 bases of the junction left unmatched. CDR1 LGHNA and CDR2 YSLEER come from the germline V gene. The CDR3, as DNA: TGCGCCAGCAGCCAGGCGCGGGACAGGGATATAGGGGGGTATGGCTACACCTTC. It specifies CASSQARDRDIGGYGYTF.

As DNA, the CDR3 is TGTGCCAGTAGTATAGCCCCGGGACAGGTCTATGGCTACACCTTC. Protein: CASSIAPGQVYGYTF. The gene calls are TRBV19 and TRBJ1-2; 8 bases are shared with TRBD1. Per the germline V gene, CDR1 is LNHDA and CDR2 is SQIVND (reference sequence). The length of the CDR3 is 15 residues. Losses at the gene ends were 1 base for V and 4 bases for J; bases not matched to a gene: 5.

The V gene is TRBV7-2, the J gene TRBJ2-7; TRBD2 might be the D (7 bases). V dropped 5 bases and J dropped 6 bases, with 17 bases sitting between them. The CDR3 loop spans 14 amino acids. Germline assignment: CDR1 SGHTA and CDR2 FQGNSA. CDR3 in DNA: TGTGCCAGCAGCCCCCGCAGGGGAGGGTCCGAGCAGTACTTC. It translates to CASSPRRGGSEQYF.

The V call is TRBV5-5, the J call TRBJ2-7; 10 positions match TRBD1. This CDR3 is 15 amino acids long. Germline V CDR1 and CDR2: SGHKS, YYEKEE (reference sequence). V trimming: 5 bases; J trimming: 0 bases; junction bases outside the gene matches: 5. The CDR3 reads CASRQTGGSSYEQYF. CDR3 in DNA: TGTGCCAGCAGGCAGACAGGGGGCTCCTCCTACGAGCAGTACTTC.

Only a few counts were recorded for this clone. The chain couples TRBV3-1 (or the pseudogene TRBV3-2) to TRBJ2-7; tentatively, D is TRBD1 (6 bases). The germline CDR1 and CDR2 sequences are LGHDT and YNNKEL (reference sequence). V lost 0 bases to trimming and J lost 5 bases, with 8 bases between them. The CDR3 extends over 13 amino acids. CDR3 region: CASSQDRGHEQYF. The CDR3 DNA reads TGTGCCAGCAGCCAAGACAGGGGCCACGAGCAGTACTTC.

The rearrangement links TRBV19 to TRBJ2-1, with TRBD2 matching over 11 bases. The trim removed 7 bases at V and 7 bases at J, leaving 3 bases unmatched. The CDR3 is 13 residues long. CDR1 LNHDA and CDR2 SQIVND come from the germline V gene (reference sequence). CDR3 bases: TGTGCCAGTACCAGACTAGCGGGAAATGAGCAGTTCTTC. This codes for CASTRLAGNEQFF. Based on the CDR3 plus reference TRBV19 and TRBJ2-1, the full variable domain is DGGITQSPKYLFRKEGQNVTLSCEQNLNHDAMYWYRQDPGQGLRLIYYSQIVNDFQKGDIAEGYSVSREKKESFPLTVTSAQKNPTAFYLCASTRLAGNEQFFGPGTRLTVL.

This clone was detected once. This chain links TRBV9 with TRBJ2-7; D perhaps matches TRBD2 (5 bases). V was cut by 3 bases and J by 2 bases, with 15 bases left in between. Germline assignment: CDR1 SGDLS and CDR2 YYNGEE. The CDR3 loop spans 15 amino acids. CDR3 sequence reads: CASSAGMGFAYEQYF. CDR3 sequence (DNA): TGTGCCAGCAGCGCGGGGATGGGGTTTGCCTACGAGCAGTACTTC.

This clone was detected ten times or more. The chain has TRBV15 and TRBJ1-3; D ambiguous. CDR1 LNHNV and CDR2 YYDKDF come from the germline V gene (reference sequence). Trimming stripped 6 bases from V and 0 bases from J, with 12 bases between. This CDR3 region has 15 residues. This chain's CDR3 is CATSFGLSSGNTIYF. The CDR3 DNA reads TGTGCCACCAGTTTTGGGCTGAGCTCTGGAAACACCATATATTTT.

Comment on this clone: One end of the junction does not line up with germline, which may come from a read error. This sequence joins TRBV5-4 and TRBJ1-2, with 7 bases aligning to TRBD1. From germline, CDR1 is SGHNT and CDR2 YYREEE (reference sequence). The CDR3 consists of 14 residues. The CDR3 region is CASSGQTGKSFSAF. The DNA for the CDR3 is TGTGCCAGCAGCGGGCAGACAGGGAAAAGCTTTTCGGCCTTC.

The CDR3: CASSYSGVSGNTIYF. Written as DNA, the CDR3 is TGTGCCAGCAGTTACTCAGGGGTATCTGGAAACACCATATATTTT. V usage is TRBV6-5 and J usage is TRBJ1-3; D may be TRBD1 (5 bases). The germline gives CDR1 MNHEY, CDR2 SVGAGI. Trimming took 0 bases from V and 1 from J, leaving 7 bases between them. The CDR3 sequence is 15 residues long.